This T cell receptor beta chain was sequenced in a study of blood T cells in healthy people across ages. Findings of the study overall: Greater diversity and more naive CD4+ cells were seen in long-lived donors than in aged donors.

Using a J-beta primer mix together with a sample-barcoded 5' primer, a second PCR was run for roughly 7 to 11 cycles. The template-switch adaptor was a 5' adaptor with 12 random nucleotides. It tagged each cDNA molecule. TCRdb processed the 5' RACE reads anew with MiXCR; each CDR3 protein has one entry. The sample records 660,000 or so distinct CDR3 sequences, 45% to 65% being singletons. Regarding this clonotype: The antigen remains unidentified.

Germline lookup yields CDR1 KGHDR and CDR2 SFDVKD. This CDR3 region has 15 residues. With 3 bases removed from V and 10 bases from J, the gap between germline ends came to 19 bases. About 10 milliliters was the volume of peripheral blood drawn from each donor. They isolated at least 6 million PBMCs from each sample. The specimen was blood. This clonotype was obtained from a man aged 60-69 years in good health. The chain uses TRBV24-1 and TRBJ2-3; D might be TRBD2 (6 bases). CDR3 region: CATSDASGSSLAQYF. CDR3 bases: TGTGCCACCAGTGATGCTTCCGGGAGCTCACTTGCGCAGTATTTT.